This note documents a single TCR beta chain sequence. Antigen: not known. Some clones are missing from TCRdb's copy, which holds only in-frame ones; the method was immunoSEQ multiplex PCR. In the table there are about 42,000 clones, about 79% of which are singletons. CDR3 length: 14 amino acids. V was clipped by 2 bases and J by 4 bases, with 11 bases between them. CDR1 MNHEY and CDR2 SVGAGI come from the germline V gene. The data were obtained in a study of OX40 agonist ivuxolimab in advanced cancers. Across the study: Patients got intravenous ivuxolimab at 0.01 to 10 mg/kg every 2 weeks. A history of anti-PD-1, anti-PD-L1 or anti-CTLA-4 therapy was acceptable, and 40% to 45% had some. Enrolled patients in dose escalation had cancers that were hepatocellular carcinoma, melanoma, renal cell or head and neck cancer. Whole-study results and caveats: Expanded peripheral T-cell antigen specificity went undetermined.

This material consisted of CD4+ or CD8+ T cells sorted from blood, taken in a trial of the OX40 agonist ivuxolimab. This chain uses TRBV6-5 with TRBJ1-2; weak D call: TRBD1 (6 bases). The TCR originated in an adult with an advanced solid tumor such as melanoma, head and neck, liver or kidney cancer. The chain's CDR3 is CASSYGRTAYGYTF. The CDR3 DNA reads TGTGCCAGCAGTTACGGACGGACAGCCTATGGCTACACCTTC.